Listed below are T cell receptor beta chains from one sample, sequenced in a study of T cell responses to AZD1222 COVID-19 vaccine. Assay: immunoSEQ multiplex PCR; the TCRdb copy retains only in-frame clones and omits some. The data show approximately 210,000 clones, 80% to 95% seen once. The starting material was peripheral blood, obtained 28 days after the second AZD1222 dose. Receptor source: an adult who received the AZD1222 COVID-19 vaccine. The CDR3 runs from the conserved cysteine through the conserved F or W. The order of the fields is clone size, D gene, J gene, V gene, CDR3 DNA, CDR3 protein. D genes are given only for firm matches. Expanded clones are given a class, and other clones once, few, many or no size at all.

>-|TRBD1|TRBJ1-6|TRBV5-4
TGTGCCAGCAGCTCGCGGACAGGGGCTGATTCACCCCTCCACTTT
CASSSRTGADSPLHF
>-|-|TRBJ2-2|TRBV29-1
TGCAGCGTTTCTGTCTGGACCGGGGAGCTGTTTTTT
CSVSVWTGELFF
>-|-|TRBJ2-2|TRBV9
TGTGCCAGCAGCGTAGTGGGCCTGAACACCGGGGAGCTGTTTTTT
CASSVVGLNTGELFF
>-|-|TRBJ2-1|TRBV9
TGTGCCAGCAGCACCGGCTTTCGGGGGGTGCGGGACATAGCAGGGGAGCAGTTCTTC
CASSTGFRGVRDIAGEQFF
>-|-|TRBJ1-5|TRBV6-4
TGTGCCAGCAGTGGAGCAAGGGGTCAGCCCCAGCATTTT
CASSGARGQPQHF
>-|-|TRBJ2-2|TRBV2
TGTGCCAGCAGTGAATTGGGTCCCGGGGAGCTGTTTTTT
CASSELGPGELFF
>-|-|TRBJ2-7|TRBV5-1
TGCGCCAGCAGCTACGGGGCACCTGCGGGCCTCGAGCAGTACTTC
CASSYGAPAGLEQYF
>-|-|TRBJ1-1|TRBV6-5
TGTGCCAGCAGGAGGGGGAAGAGGAACACTGAAGCTTTCTTT
CASRRGKRNTEAFF
>-|-|TRBJ1-1|TRBV19
TGTGCCAGTACCCTCGGTGGAGGCGCCATGATTGAAGCTTTCTTT
CASTLGGGAMIEAFF
>-|TRBD1|TRBJ2-7|TRBV28
TGTGCCAGCAGGGTTGGACAGGGTTCCTACGAGCAGTACTTC
CASRVGQGSYEQYF
>few|-|TRBJ1-1|TRBV27
TGTGCCAGCAGTTCAGGGTTTAACACTGAAGCTTTCTTT
CASSSGFNTEAFF
>-|TRBD1|TRBJ1-2|TRBV7-2
TGTGCCAGCAGCTTAGCCGGGACAGCCTACTATGGCTACACCTTC
CASSLAGTAYYGYTF
>-|TRBD1|TRBJ2-7|TRBV6-5
TGTGCCAGCAGTCGACAGGGCCACGAGCAGTACTTC
CASSRQGHEQYF
>-|-|TRBJ1-1|TRBV19
TGTGCCAGTAGATACAGAGACACTGAAGCTTTCTTT
CASRYRDTEAFF
>-|-|TRBJ2-4|TRBV20-1
TGCAGTGCTAGTATCCCGGGACACGCTTACTTC
CSASIPGHAYF
>once|-|TRBJ2-7|TRBV28
TGTGCCAGCCGACGGTATCACGAGCAGTACTTC
CASRRYHEQYF
>-|-|TRBJ2-7|TRBV2
TGTGCCAGCAACCCGCGGGGCCAGGGGGTCTACGAGCAGTACTTC
CASNPRGQGVYEQYF
>-|-|TRBJ2-3|TRBV11-2
TGTGCCAGCACGACTTGGGGGGGCCGCACAGATACGCAGTATTTT
CASTTWGGRTDTQYF
>-|TRBD2|TRBJ2-1|TRBV9
TGTGCCAGCAGCGAAAGCGGGAGGGACAATGAGCAGTTCTTC
CASSESGRDNEQFF
>-|TRBD2|TRBJ2-6|TRBV2
TGTGCCAGCAGTCCCGGGAGGAGTGGGGCCAACGTCCTGACTTTC
CASSPGRSGANVLTF
>-|TRBD1|TRBJ1-5|TRBV6-2/TRBV6-3
TGTGCCAGCAGTACCCCCGGGACAGGGAAAAGGAGCAATCAGCCCCAGCATTTT
CASSTPGTGKRSNQPQHF
>-|-|TRBJ1-1|TRBV18
TGTGCCAGCTCACCGAAAGCGGGTACTGAAGCTTTCTTT
CASSPKAGTEAFF
>-|TRBD1|TRBJ2-7|TRBV6-5
TGTGCCAGCGGGCGACAGGGGGCGAGGGAGCAGTACTTC
CASGRQGAREQYF
>-|-|TRBJ2-3|TRBV3-1/TRBV3-2
TGTGCCAGCAGCCAAAGGCAACGGAACACAGATACGCAGTATTTT
CASSQRQRNTDTQYF
>-|-|TRBJ1-5|TRBV12-5
TGTGCTAGTGCCTTCCCAGGGATAGAGCCCCAGCATTTT
CASAFPGIEPQHF
>-|-|TRBJ1-2|TRBV28
TGTGCCAGCACCCCGGCCTCGGAAACCAACTATGGCTACACCTTC
CASTPASETNYGYTF
>once|TRBD2|TRBJ2-5|TRBV10-1
TGCGCCAGCAGTAGCGGGAGAGGAGAGACCCAGTACTTC
CASSSGRGETQYF
>-|-|TRBJ2-7|TRBV10-3
TGTGCCATCAGTGGGCGTAGAGGGGAGTACGAGCAGTACTTC
CAISGRRGEYEQYF
>-|TRBD2|TRBJ2-1|TRBV7-2
TGTGCCAGCAGCACACCCGGGACTAGCGCAATAAATGAGCAGTTCTTC
CASSTPGTSAINEQFF
>-|-|TRBJ2-4|TRBV11-2
TGTGCCAGCAGCTTACTTGGGCGAGCCAAAAACATTCAGTACTTC
CASSLLGRAKNIQYF
>-|TRBD1|TRBJ2-7|TRBV28
TGTGCCAGCAGTTTGGGACAGGGAGGCCACGAGCAGTACTTC
CASSLGQGGHEQYF
>-|-|TRBJ2-2|TRBV30
TGTGCCTGGAGTAGGGGGGTAGTAGGGGAGCTGTTTTTT
CAWSRGVVGELFF
>once|-|TRBJ1-5|TRBV12-2
TGTGCAAGTCGCCTGGGACGTCGGGAAAGGCCCCAGCATTTT
CASRLGRRERPQHF
>-|TRBD1|TRBJ2-3|TRBV7-3
TGTGCCAGCAGCAAACAGGGGAGCACAGATACGCAGTATTTT
CASSKQGSTDTQYF
>-|TRBD1|TRBJ1-5|TRBV7-9
TGTGCCAGCAGCCGAACAGGGGGCAGTGGTCAGCCCCAGCATTTT
CASSRTGGSGQPQHF
>-|-|TRBJ2-4|TRBV5-1
TGCGCCAGCAGTCTAGACGGGGGCCTCAAAAACATTCAGTACTTC
CASSLDGGLKNIQYF
>-|-|TRBJ1-3|TRBV9
TGTGCCAGCAGCGTACTAGAAGCTGGAAACACCATATATTTT
CASSVLEAGNTIYF
>few|-|TRBJ1-6|TRBV25-1
TGTGCCAGCCACAGCCGCTCCTATAATTCACCCCTCCACTTT
CASHSRSYNSPLHF
>-|-|TRBJ1-6|TRBV5-5
TGTGCCAGCAGCTTGGGCGACACCGGCGGAATTTCACCCCTCCACTTT
CASSLGDTGGISPLHF
>-|-|TRBJ1-5|TRBV27
TGTGCCAGCAGTGGTCGGGCCCATCAGCCCCAGCATTTT
CASSGRAHQPQHF
>-|TRBD1|TRBJ2-1|TRBV7-9
TGTGCCAGCAGCCCTCCGGGACAGCACTACAATGAGCAGTTCTTC
CASSPPGQHYNEQFF
>-|-|TRBJ1-1|TRBV9
TGTGCCAGCAGCGCGGACCCCCTTAGAGGGGCCACTGAAGCTTTCTTT
CASSADPLRGATEAFF
>-|-|TRBJ2-7|TRBV19
TGTGCCAGTAGTGCAGATACAGGGTTTAACTACGAGCAGTACTTC
CASSADTGFNYEQYF
>-|-|TRBJ2-2|TRBV24-1
TGTGCCACCAGTGGGGGGGCCCGCGGCGGGGAGCTGTTTTTT
CATSGGARGGELFF
>-|TRBD1|TRBJ1-1|TRBV7-9
TGTGCCAGCAGCCCAACCAGGGGGGAGGAAGCTTTCTTT
CASSPTRGEEAFF
>-|-|TRBJ1-1|TRBV27
TGTGCCAGCAGTCCCGAGAACACTGAAGCTTTCTTT
CASSPENTEAFF
>-|-|TRBJ1-5|TRBV27
TGTGCCAGCAGTCCCCGCATCAATCAGCCCCAGCATTTT
CASSPRINQPQHF
>-|TRBD2|TRBJ2-1|TRBV7-3
TGTGCCAGCAGCTCCGCCATGTCGGGGGGGCATGAGCAGTTCTTC
CASSSAMSGGHEQFF
>-|-|TRBJ2-7|TRBV30
TGTGCCTGGAGTGGGGCGGAGACGGGGGAGCAGTACTTC
CAWSGAETGEQYF
>-|TRBD2|TRBJ2-7|TRBV27
TGTGCCAGCAGACTAGCGGGAGCAACCTACGAGCAGTACTTC
CASRLAGATYEQYF
>-|TRBD2|TRBJ2-1|TRBV7-3
TGTGCCAACCTACTAGCGGGAAAGGGCAATGAGCAGTTCTTC
CANLLAGKGNEQFF
>-|-|TRBJ1-1|TRBV7-9
TGTGCCAGCAGCTTATTTAGGGGAGACACTGAAGCTTTCTTT
CASSLFRGDTEAFF
>-|-|TRBJ1-1|TRBV11-3
TGTGCCAGCAGCTTTACGGGGGAACGGTTTCGGGAAGCTTTCTTT
CASSFTGERFREAFF
>-|TRBD1|TRBJ1-5|TRBV2
TGTGCCAGCAGCCGGGACAGTAATAGCAATCAGCCCCAGCATTTT
CASSRDSNSNQPQHF
>-|TRBD1|TRBJ2-2|TRBV4-3
TGCGCCAGCAGCCAAGGAGTGGGACAGGGGAACACCGGGGAGCTGTTTTTT
CASSQGVGQGNTGELFF
>few|-|TRBJ2-3|TRBV10-3
TGTGCCATCAGTGAGTCGGGACTTCCCACAGATACGCAGTATTTT
CAISESGLPTDTQYF
>few|TRBD1|TRBJ1-2|TRBV28
TGTGCCAGCAGTTTATCTGGGACAGGGAGCGGCTATGGCTACACCTTC
CASSLSGTGSGYGYTF
>-|-|TRBJ1-2|TRBV19
TGTGCCAGTAGCCCTTTGGGGGCGGCGGGGGGCTATGGCTACACCTTC
CASSPLGAAGGYGYTF
>-|-|TRBJ2-1|TRBV7-2
TGTGCCAGCAGCTTCGCGGGTTACTACAATGAGCAGTTCTTC
CASSFAGYYNEQFF
>-|-|TRBJ2-7|TRBV27
TGTGCCAGCAGCCCCCGGCCCCTAAGCTCCTACGAGCAGTACTTC
CASSPRPLSSYEQYF